The source of this T cell receptor (beta chain) is a study of blood T cells in healthy people across ages. CDR3 length: 15 amino acids. Trimming removed 6 bases from V and 0 bases from J, with 12 bases in between. The use of a sample-barcoded 5' primer and a J-beta primer mix characterized a second PCR of about 6 to 12 cycles. Researchers report that a template-switch adaptor with 12 random nucleotides tagged each cDNA molecule. MiXCR, run by TCRdb on the 5' RACE reads, gives a single entry per CDR3 protein. Among 1,300,000 or so distinct CDR3 sequences listed, almost 60% were seen once. Sequencing used blood. The rearrangement uses TRBV12-3 or TRBV12-4 and TRBJ2-1; D gene ambiguous. The TCR sequence derives from a man aged 18-30 years in good health. The CDR3 DNA reads TGTGCCAGCAGGAACCGGGCCGACTCCTACAATGAGCAGTTCTTC. It codes for CASRNRADSYNEQFF.